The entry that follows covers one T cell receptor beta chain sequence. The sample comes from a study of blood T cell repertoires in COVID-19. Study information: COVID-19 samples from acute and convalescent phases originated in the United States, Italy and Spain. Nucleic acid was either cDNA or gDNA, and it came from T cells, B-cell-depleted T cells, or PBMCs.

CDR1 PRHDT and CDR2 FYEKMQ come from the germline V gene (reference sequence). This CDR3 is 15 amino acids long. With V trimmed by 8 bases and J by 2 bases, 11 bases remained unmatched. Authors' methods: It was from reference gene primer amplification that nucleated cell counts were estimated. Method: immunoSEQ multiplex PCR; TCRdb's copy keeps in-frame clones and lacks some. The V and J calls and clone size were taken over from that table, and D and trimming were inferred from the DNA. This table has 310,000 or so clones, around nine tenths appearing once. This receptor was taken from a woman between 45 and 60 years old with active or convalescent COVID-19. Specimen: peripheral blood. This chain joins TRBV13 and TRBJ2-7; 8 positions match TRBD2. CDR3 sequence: CASGTKSGGPYEQYF. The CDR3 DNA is TGTGCCAGCGGCACTAAATCGGGAGGGCCCTACGAGCAGTACTTC.